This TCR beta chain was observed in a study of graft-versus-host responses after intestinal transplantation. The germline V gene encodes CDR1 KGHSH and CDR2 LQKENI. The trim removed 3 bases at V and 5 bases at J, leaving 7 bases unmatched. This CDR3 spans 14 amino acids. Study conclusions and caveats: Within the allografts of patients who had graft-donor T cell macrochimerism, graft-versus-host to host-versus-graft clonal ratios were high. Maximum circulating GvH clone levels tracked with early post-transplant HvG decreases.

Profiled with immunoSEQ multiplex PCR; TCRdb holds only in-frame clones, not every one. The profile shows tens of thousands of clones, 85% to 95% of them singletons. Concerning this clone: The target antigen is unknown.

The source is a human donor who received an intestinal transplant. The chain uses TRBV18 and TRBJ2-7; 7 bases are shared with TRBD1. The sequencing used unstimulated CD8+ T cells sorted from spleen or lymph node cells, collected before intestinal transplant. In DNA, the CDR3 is TGTGCCAGCTCACCGAAGACAGGGATGGACGAGCAGTACTTC. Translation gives CASSPKTGMDEQYF.